These 5 T cell receptor beta chains share one sample of origin, sequenced in a study of a mutant IDH1 vaccine in newly diagnosed glioma. These receptors are not linked to any known antigen. TCRdb keeps only in-frame clones here, not all; method: immunoSEQ multiplex PCR. The table lists roughly 48,000 clones, 90% to 95% of them singletons. Time point defined: week 11, during vaccination. Topical imiquimod was applied with each vaccine dose, which held 300 ug of mutant IDH1 20-mer peptide. Here the sequenced sample was PBMCs, taken from a glioma patient whose treatment included an IDH1 peptide vaccine. Receptors originate from a man aged 45-65 years with glioma.

V usage is TRBV28 and J usage is TRBJ1-1; D is uncertain. Germline loops: CDR1 MDHEN, CDR2 SYDVKM. Deletions cut 5 bases from V and 3 bases from J, with 7 bases between. The CDR3 contains 12 residues. This CDR3 reads CASSAQHTEAFF. The CDR3 DNA sequence: TGTGCCAGCAGTGCACAGCACACTGAAGCTTTCTTT.

This sequence joins TRBV2 and TRBJ2-7, with D possibly being TRBD1 (5 bases). This CDR3 region has 11 residues. The germline V and J ends were trimmed by 8 bases and 7 bases, with 12 bases remaining between them. The germline V gene encodes CDR1 SNHLY and CDR2 FYNNEI. The chain's CDR3 is CASLQGSEQYF. As DNA, the CDR3 is TGTGCCAGCCTTCAGGGTTCAGAGCAGTACTTC.

About this clone itself: Mismatch with germline at one junction end may stem from a read error. The J gene is TRBJ2-1, the V gene TRBV7-7; no clear D gene. Germline V gene data show CDR1 as SSHAT and CDR2 as FNYEAQ (reference sequence). This CDR3 is 15 amino acids long. CDR3 region: CASSQSYTGDNEQFF. The CDR3 region has the DNA TGTGCTAGCAGCCAAAGCTATACCGGAGACAATGAGCAGTTCTTC.

The rearrangement links TRBV7-8 to TRBJ1-1, with D unclear. The CDR3 runs to 12 residues. The germline V gene has CDR1 SGHVS and CDR2 FQNEAQ. The V and J ends lost 4 bases and 13 bases respectively, with 16 bases between them. CDR3 protein: CASSSDRSSDFF. In nucleotides, the CDR3 is TGTGCCAGCAGCTCGGACCGGTCATCGGATTTCTTT.

The rearrangement uses TRBV10-2 and TRBJ1-1, with TRBD1 matching 7 bases. CDR3 length: 16 amino acids. Losses at the gene ends were 3 bases for V and 7 bases for J; bases not matched to a gene: 14. Germline CDR1 reads WSHSY; CDR2 reads SAAADI. The CDR3 is CASSETGASSVFEAFF. In DNA, the CDR3 is TGCGCCAGCAGTGAAACAGGGGCGTCTTCCGTTTTTGAAGCTTTCTTT.